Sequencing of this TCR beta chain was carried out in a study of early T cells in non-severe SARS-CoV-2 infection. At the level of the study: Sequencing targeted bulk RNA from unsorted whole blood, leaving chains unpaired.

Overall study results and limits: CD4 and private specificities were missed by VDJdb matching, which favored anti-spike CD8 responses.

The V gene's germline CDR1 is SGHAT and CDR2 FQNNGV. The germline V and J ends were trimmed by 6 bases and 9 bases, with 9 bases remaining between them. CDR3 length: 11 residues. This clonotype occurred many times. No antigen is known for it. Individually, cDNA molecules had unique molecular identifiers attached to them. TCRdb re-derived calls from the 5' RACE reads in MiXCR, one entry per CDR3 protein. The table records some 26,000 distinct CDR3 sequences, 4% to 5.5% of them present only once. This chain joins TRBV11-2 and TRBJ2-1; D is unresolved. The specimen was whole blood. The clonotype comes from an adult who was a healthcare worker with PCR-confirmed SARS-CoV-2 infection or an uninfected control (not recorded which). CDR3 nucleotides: TGTGCCAGCAGGTCGAATGGTGAGCAGTTCTTC. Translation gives CASRSNGEQFF.